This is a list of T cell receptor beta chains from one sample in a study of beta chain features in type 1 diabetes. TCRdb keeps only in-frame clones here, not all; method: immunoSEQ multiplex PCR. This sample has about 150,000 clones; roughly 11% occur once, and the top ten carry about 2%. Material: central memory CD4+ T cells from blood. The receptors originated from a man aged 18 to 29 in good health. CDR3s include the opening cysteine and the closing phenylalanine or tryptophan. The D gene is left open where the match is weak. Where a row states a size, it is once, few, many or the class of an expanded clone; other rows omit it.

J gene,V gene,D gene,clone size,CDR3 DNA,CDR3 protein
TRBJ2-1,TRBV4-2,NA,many,TGTGCCAGCAGCCAAGATACCCTCTACAATGAGCAGTTCTTC,CASSQDTLYNEQFF
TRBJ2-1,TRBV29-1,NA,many,TGCAGCGCGGGTCAGACCTACAATGAGCAGTTCTTC,CSAGQTYNEQFF
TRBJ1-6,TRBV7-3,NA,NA,TGTGCCAGCAGCCGACAGAGCGCCTTAAATTCACCCCTCCACTTT,CASSRQSALNSPLHF
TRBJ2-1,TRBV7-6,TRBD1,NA,TGTGCCAGCAGCTCGGACAGGGGACTATTAGGTGCCTCTGAGCAGTTCTTC,CASSSDRGLLGASEQFF
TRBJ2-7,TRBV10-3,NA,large,TGTGCCATCAGTCTCAACAGGGACGAGCAGTACTTC,CAISLNRDEQYF
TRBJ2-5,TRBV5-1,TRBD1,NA,TGCGCCAGCAGCTTGGCCGGACAGGGGGCCAGAGAGACCCAGTACTTC,CASSLAGQGARETQYF
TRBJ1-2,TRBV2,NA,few,TGTGCCAGCAGTGCCTACAGGGTTGGAGGTGGCTACACCTTC,CASSAYRVGGGYTF
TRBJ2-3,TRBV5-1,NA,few,TGCGCCAGCAGCTTGGAGAGAGGGAACATAGATACGCAGTATTTT,CASSLERGNIDTQYF
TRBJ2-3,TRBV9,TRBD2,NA,TGTGCCAGCAGCGTCACTAGCGGGGACGATACGCAGTATTTT,CASSVTSGDDTQYF
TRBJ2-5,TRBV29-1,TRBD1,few,TGCAGCTTAGGGGGCAGAGAGACCCAGTACTTC,CSLGGRETQYF
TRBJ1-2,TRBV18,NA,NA,TGTGCCAGCTCACCCGGGGAGACCCTAAGTGGCTACACCTTC,CASSPGETLSGYTF
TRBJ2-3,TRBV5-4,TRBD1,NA,TGTGCCAGCAGCTTGGGCAGGGGGCCAGATACGCAGTATTTT,CASSLGRGPDTQYF
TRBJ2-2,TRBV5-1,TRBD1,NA,TGCGCCAGCAGCTTCGGGACAGAAGCCGGGGAGCTGTTTTTT,CASSFGTEAGELFF
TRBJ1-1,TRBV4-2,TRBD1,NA,TGTGCCAGCAGCCAAATGACAGGGGGCATAGCTTTCTTT,CASSQMTGGIAFF
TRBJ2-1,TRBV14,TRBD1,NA,TGTGCCAGCAGCCAAGGGACAGGGTTCTACAATGAGCAGTTCTTC,CASSQGTGFYNEQFF
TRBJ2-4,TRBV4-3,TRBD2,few,TGCGCCAGCAGCCGAGGGTCTTGGAGCGGGGGAAAAGGGATGAACAAAAACATTCAGTACTTC,CASSRGSWSGGKGMNKNIQYF
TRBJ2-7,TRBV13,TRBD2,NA,TGTGCCAGCAGCTTACTAGCGGGGTCCTACGAGCAGTACTTC,CASSLLAGSYEQYF
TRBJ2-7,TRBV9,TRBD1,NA,TGTGCCAGCAGCGTAGGGGGACAGGGTAGTGAGCAGTACTTC,CASSVGGQGSEQYF
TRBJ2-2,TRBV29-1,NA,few,TGCAGCGTTGACGTGGGACACACCGGGGAGCTGTTTTTT,CSVDVGHTGELFF
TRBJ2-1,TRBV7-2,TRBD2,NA,TGTGCCAGCAGCTCGAGGACTAGCGGGAGTCCTGAGGCGTTCTTC,CASSSRTSGSPEAFF
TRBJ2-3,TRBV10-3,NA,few,TGTGCCATCAGGGGGGACGATACGCAGTATTTT,CAIRGDDTQYF
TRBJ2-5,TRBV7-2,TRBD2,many,TGTGCCAGCAGCTTGAGCGGGAGGGGTGAGACCCAGTACTTC,CASSLSGRGETQYF
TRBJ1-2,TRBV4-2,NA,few,TGTGCCAGCAGCCATTCCCTGTTGGATGGCTACACCTTC,CASSHSLLDGYTF
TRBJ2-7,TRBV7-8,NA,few,TGTGCCAGCAGCACGTACGGCGGAGACTACGAGCAGTACTTC,CASSTYGGDYEQYF
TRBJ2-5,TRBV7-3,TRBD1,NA,TGTGCCAGCAGCTTGGGACAGGGGAAGCGGGAGACCCAGTACTTC,CASSLGQGKRETQYF
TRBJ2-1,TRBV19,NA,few,TGTGCCAGTAGTATCACTAGCAGCGGAAACAATGAGCAGTTCTTC,CASSITSSGNNEQFF
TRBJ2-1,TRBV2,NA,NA,TGTGCCAGCAGAGGCCACAGGAGCTCCTACAATGAGCAGTTCTTC,CASRGHRSSYNEQFF
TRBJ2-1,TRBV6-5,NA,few,TGTGCCAGCAGTTACCTTAGGGACTCACGGGAAAGGAGGTTCTTC,CASSYLRDSRERRFF
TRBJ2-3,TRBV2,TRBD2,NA,TGTGCCACCGGGCGGGAGGGGGCAGATACGCAGTATTTT,CATGREGADTQYF
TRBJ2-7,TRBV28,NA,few,TGTGCCACCTTACAGGGAAACTACGAGCAGTACTTC,CATLQGNYEQYF
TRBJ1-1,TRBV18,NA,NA,TGTGCCAGCTCACTACCGTACCAGGGAGGCACTGAAGCTTTCTTT,CASSLPYQGGTEAFF
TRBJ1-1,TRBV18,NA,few,TGTGCCAGCTCAGTCCTCAGGGGTGACACTGAAGCTTTCTTT,CASSVLRGDTEAFF
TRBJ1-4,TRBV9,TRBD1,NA,TGTGCCAGCAGCGCAGACAGGGGGGATAATGAAAAACTGTTTTTT,CASSADRGDNEKLFF
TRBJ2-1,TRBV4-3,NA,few,TGCGCCAGCAGCCAGGTACAGGGCGTGGGGGAGCAGTTCTTC,CASSQVQGVGEQFF
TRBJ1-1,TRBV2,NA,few,TGTGCCAGCAGTGTGTTGTTTGTGAACACTGAAGCTTTCTTT,CASSVLFVNTEAFF
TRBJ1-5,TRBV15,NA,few,TGTGCCACCAGCAGAGAGGGGGGTCAGCCCCAGCATTTT,CATSREGGQPQHF
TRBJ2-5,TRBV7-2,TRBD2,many,TGTGCCAGCAGCTTACGCCGGATGACTAGCGAGCAAGAGACCCAGTACTTC,CASSLRRMTSEQETQYF
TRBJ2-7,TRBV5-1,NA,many,TGCGCCAGCAGCTTGGACCTAAAGGGCTACGAGCAGTACTTC,CASSLDLKGYEQYF
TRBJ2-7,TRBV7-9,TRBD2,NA,TGTGCCAGCAGCTCATTCGGGGGGAACTACGAGCAGTACTTC,CASSSFGGNYEQYF
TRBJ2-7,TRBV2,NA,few,TGTGCCAGCAGTGTAAGCGGGCAGGGATCGGCCGAGCAGTACTTC,CASSVSGQGSAEQYF